The 18 T cell receptor beta chains presented below share a single source sample, sequenced in a study of blood T cells in healthy people across ages. Together with a sample-barcoded 5' primer, a J-beta primer mix was included in a second PCR lasting roughly 6 to 12 cycles. Each CDR3 protein is one row after TCRdb ran MiXCR on the 5' RACE reads. This sample has about 1 million distinct CDR3 sequences, with almost 25% found just once. The sample was also linked to a second study, of T cells of mothers and their children.

The sequenced sample was blood. These receptor sequences come from a girl aged 2 to 10 in good health.

This clonotype has more than one count but fewer than ten. This chain connects TRBV29-1 to TRBJ1-1; 8 positions agree with TRBD1. The V segment lost 6 bases and the J segment 3 bases; nucleotides outside the gene matches: 6. This CDR3 region has 13 residues. Germline V lookup: CDR1 SQVTM, CDR2 ANQGSEA. CDR3 sequence reads: CSVLQGGDTEAFF. The CDR3, as DNA: TGCAGCGTATTACAGGGGGGGGACACTGAAGCTTTCTTT.

The table lists this clonotype with a few counts. The chain couples TRBV6-5 to TRBJ2-7; 10 bases match TRBD2. The CDR3 contains 16 residues. After removal of 5 bases from V and 0 bases from J, the junction contained 7 bases not matched to a gene. Germline V gene data show CDR1 as MNHEY and CDR2 as SVGAGI. CDR3 DNA: TGTGCCAGCAGTACAATTAGCGGGAGGAGCTCCTACGAGCAGTACTTC. Translation: CASSTISGRSSYEQYF.

The chain links TRBV18 to TRBJ1-5; D is possibly TRBD1 (5 bases). Germline CDR1 reads KGHSH; CDR2 reads LQKENI. Trimming took 6 bases from V and 3 from J, leaving 9 bases between them. CDR3 length equals 13 residues. CDR3 loop: CASSPGFNQPQHF. The CDR3 DNA sequence: TGTGCCAGCTCCCCAGGGTTCAATCAGCCCCAGCATTTT. Using reference TRBV18 and TRBJ1-5 for the parts outside the CDR3, the full variable domain is NAGVMQNPRHLVRRRGQEARLRCSPMKGHSHVYWYRQLPEEGLKFMVYLQKENIIDESGMPKERFSAEFPKEGPSILRIQQVVRGDSAAYFCASSPGFNQPQHFGDGTRLSIL.

The V gene is TRBV14, the J gene TRBJ1-1; 8 bases match TRBD1. Germline V CDR1 and CDR2: SGHDN, FVKESK. The length of the CDR3 is 16 residues. Trimming cost V 6 bases and J 0 bases; bases outside gene matches: 9. CDR3 bases: TGTGCCAGCAGAGGACAGGGTCGGGAGATGAACACTGAAGCTTTCTTT. Its translation is CASRGQGREMNTEAFF.

This rearrangement joins TRBV29-1 to TRBJ2-5, with TRBD1 matching over 7 bases. The J segment lost 2 bases and the V segment lost 3 bases, leaving 9 bases of the junction unmatched. CDR3 size: 15 residues. Germline V gene data show CDR1 as SQVTM and CDR2 as ANQGSEA. The CDR3 DNA is TGCAGCGTTGACGGCTTAAGGGGACAGCAAGAGACCCAGTACTTC. Translated, it gives CSVDGLRGQQETQYF.

This chain joins TRBV12-3 or TRBV12-4 and TRBJ1-2; no reliable D call. The CDR3 runs to 12 residues. The V end lost 5 bases, the J end lost 7 bases, and 11 bases lay between the germline ends. The CDR3, as DNA: TGTGCCAGCAGTCCGGGCGTAGGTGGCTACACCTTC. Residues: CASSPGVGGYTF.

This chain links TRBV27 with TRBJ2-7; D is uncertain. The CDR3 has 13 residues. Germline V lookup: CDR1 MNHEY, CDR2 SMNVEV (reference sequence). Between the trimmed V and J ends, which lost 7 bases and 3 bases, there was a span of 13 bases. CDR3 DNA: TGTGCCAGCATGAGACTCTCCGACTACGAGCAGTACTTC. This codes for CASMRLSDYEQYF.

This clonotype has only a few counts. This chain connects TRBV12-5 to TRBJ2-1; D may be TRBD2 (6 bases). The CDR3 is 15 amino acids. The V end was cut by 6 bases, the J end by 0 bases, with 12 bases between. CDR1 LGHNT and CDR2 FRNRAP come from the germline V gene. CDR3 DNA: TGTGCTAGTGGCCCCGGGACTTCCTCCTACAATGAGCAGTTCTTC. It encodes CASGPGTSSYNEQFF.

Comments on this clonotype: Sequence at one end of the junction differs from germline and may be a read error. The V call is TRBV4-1, the J call TRBJ2-7; the match to TRBD1 covers 10 bases. CDR1 is MGHRA, CDR2 YSYEKL, per germline. The CDR3 is 15 amino acids. The CDR3 region is CASSQDRGLIYEQYF. The CDR3 DNA follows: TGCGCCAGCAGTCAAGACAGGGGGCTAATCTACGAGCAGTACTTC.

This clonotype has a count of ten or more. The J gene is TRBJ2-2, the V gene TRBV5-1; D unresolved. V lost 0 bases and J lost 6, with 6 bases in between. The length of the CDR3 is 13 residues. In germline, CDR1 is SGHRS, CDR2 YFSETQ. The DNA for the CDR3 is TGCGCCAGCAGCTTGGAGAGAGCCGGGGAGCTGTTTTTT. Protein product: CASSLERAGELFF.

V usage is TRBV20-1 and J usage is TRBJ2-5; TRBD1 agrees at 10 bases. The J call may be incorrect, as the DNA end agrees better with TRBJ2-7. Germline values: CDR1 DFQATT, CDR2 SNEGSKA (reference sequence). This CDR3 region has 15 residues. The CDR3 coding sequence is TGCAGTGCTAGAGGGATGGGGCGGACAGGGGGCGAGCAGTACTTC. Amino acids: CSARGMGRTGGEQYF.

This clonotype showed up just a few times. The chain couples TRBV14 to TRBJ2-2; 10 nucleotides align to TRBD2. This CDR3 contains 19 residues. CDR1 and CDR2 (germline): SGHDN, FVKESK. V was clipped by 0 bases and J by 4 bases; unmatched bases: 11. CDR3 in DNA: TGTGCCAGCAGCCAAGAGGCCGGACTAGCGGCAGACTTCACCGGGGAGCTGTTTTTT. Amino acids: CASSQEAGLAADFTGELFF.

V usage is TRBV7-3 and J usage is TRBJ2-3; 7 bases fit TRBD2. V was clipped by 5 bases and J by 8 bases; unmatched bases: 4. The germline V gene encodes CDR1 SGHTA and CDR2 FQGTGA. The CDR3 spans 12 residues. This chain's CDR3 is CASSHPGGTQYF. CDR3 nucleotide sequence: TGTGCCAGCAGCCATCCGGGGGGTACGCAGTATTTT.

The chain employs TRBV5-1 and TRBJ2-3, with 12 bases aligning to TRBD2. CDR3 length: 16 residues. The V and J ends lost 2 bases and 5 bases, in that order; junction bases with no gene match: 6. The germline gives CDR1 SGHRS, CDR2 YFSETQ. CDR3 nucleotides: TGCGCCAGCAGCTTACAGACTAGCGGGAGTGTAGATACGCAGTATTTT. Translating it yields CASSLQTSGSVDTQYF.

This clonotype was recorded a few times. The rearrangement joins TRBV28 to TRBJ1-1; D not certain. Germline V gives CDR1 MDHEN, CDR2 SYDVKM. The CDR3 contains 12 residues. Trimming removed 4 bases from V and 8 bases from J, with 11 bases in between. The DNA for the CDR3 is TGTGCCAGCAGTTGGTATTCTGAAGAAGCTTTCTTT. It is translated as CASSWYSEEAFF. Drawing the rest from reference TRBV28 and TRBJ1-1, the complete variable domain is DVKVTQSSRYLVKRTGEKVFLECVQDMDHENMFWYRQDPGLGLRLIYFSYDVKMKEKGDIPEGYSVSREKKERFSLILESASTNQTSMYLCASSWYSEEAFFGQGTRLTVV.

This chain connects TRBV6-5 to TRBJ1-2; TRBD1 matches 7 bases. CDR1 MNHEY and CDR2 SVGAGI come from the germline V gene. J lost 4 bases, V lost 2 bases, and 1 base had no gene match. This CDR3 spans 13 amino acids. The CDR3 is CASSYRDSYGYTF. As DNA, the CDR3 is TGTGCCAGCAGTTACCGGGACAGCTATGGCTACACCTTC.

The genes are TRBV5-6 and TRBJ1-2, with unresolved D. The CDR3 totals 15 residues. Germline CDR1 is SGHDT and CDR2 is YYEEEE. V was clipped by 4 bases and J by 4 bases, with 17 bases between them. The CDR3 spells CASSIGLVGGYGYTF. The CDR3 DNA follows: TGTGCCAGCAGCATAGGACTGGTTGGAGGCTATGGCTACACCTTC.

The chain uses TRBV4-2 and TRBJ1-6; weak D call: TRBD1 (5 bases). The CDR3 totals 15 residues. The V end was cut by 0 bases, the J end by 8 bases, with 11 bases between. The germline V gene encodes CDR1 LGHNA and CDR2 YNFKEQ. The CDR3: CASSQEWDPDSPLHF. For the CDR3, the DNA is TGTGCCAGCAGCCAAGAGTGGGACCCTGATTCACCCCTCCACTTT.